These 29 T cell receptor beta chains originate from one sample sequenced in a study of blood T cell repertoires in COVID-19. Data came from immunoSEQ multiplex PCR; TCRdb stores just in-frame clones and leaves some out. The table includes roughly 190,000 clones, more than 80% detected once. The sequenced sample consisted of peripheral blood. The receptors were gathered from a man aged 45-65 years with acute or convalescent COVID-19.

The J gene is TRBJ2-2, the V gene TRBV9; TRBD2 aligns across 10 bases. The CDR3 length is 17 residues. Germline values: CDR1 SGDLS, CDR2 YYNGEE. Trimming removed 0 bases from V and 3 bases from J; junction bases left unmatched: 5. The CDR3 DNA reads TGTGCCAGCAGCGTAGAGATAGCGGGAGGTCACACCGGGGAGCTGTTTTTT. Encoded protein: CASSVEIAGGHTGELFF. The full variable domain, rest sourced from reference TRBV9 and TRBJ2-2, is DSGVTQTPKHLITATGQRVTLRCSPRSGDLSVYWYQQSLDQGLQFLIQYYNGEERAKGNILERFSAQQFPDLHSELNLSSLELGDSALYFCASSVEIAGGHTGELFFGEGSRLTVL.

The chain employs TRBV10-1 and TRBJ2-1; D gene ambiguous. V lost 3 bases to trimming and J lost 7 bases, with 7 bases between them. The germline gives CDR1 WNHNN, CDR2 SYGVQD (reference sequence). This CDR3 is 12 amino acids long. CDR3 sequence: CASSEIVNEQFF. CDR3 nucleotide sequence: TGCGCCAGCAGTGAAATCGTAAATGAGCAGTTCTTC.

The chain is built from TRBV18 and TRBJ1-1, with unresolved D. This CDR3 is 14 amino acids long. Between the trimmed V and J ends, which lost 8 bases and 3 bases, there was a span of 16 bases. CDR1 is KGHSH, CDR2 LQKENI, per germline. CDR3 in DNA: TGTGCCAGCACCAGAGGTCGGGGATACACTGAAGCTTTCTTT. Translation gives CASTRGRGYTEAFF.

The V and J genes are TRBV19 and TRBJ1-5; 7 bases are shared with TRBD1. The V and J ends lost 7 bases and 6 bases, in that order; junction bases with no gene match: 15. The V gene's germline CDR1 is LNHDA and CDR2 SQIVND (reference sequence). The CDR3 sequence is 16 residues long. Here the CDR3 reads CASKGPRTGRLQPQHF. The CDR3 DNA reads as TGTGCCAGTAAAGGGCCAAGGACAGGACGCCTTCAGCCCCAGCATTTT.

The V gene is TRBV18, the J gene TRBJ1-4, with D unresolved. Trimming shortened V by 3 bases and J by 0 bases, and 5 bases separated the two germline ends. The CDR3 covers 14 residues. Germline CDR1 is KGHSH and CDR2 is LQKENI. CDR3 coding DNA: TGTGCCAGCTCACCGTCTGCAACTAATGAAAAACTGTTTTTT. This codes for CASSPSATNEKLFF.

The chain carries TRBV11-3 and TRBJ2-2; possibly TRBD1 for D (6 bases). Germline V CDR1 and CDR2: SGHNT, YENEEA. V was shortened by 3 bases and J by 6 bases, with 14 bases between the two germline ends. The CDR3 is made up of 15 amino acids. The CDR3 bases are TGTGCCAGCAGCTTGGTAGGGGGAAGGTCCGGGGAGCTGTTTTTT. It codes for CASSLVGGRSGELFF.

The rearrangement uses TRBV11-2 and TRBJ1-1; TRBD1 might be the D (5 bases). Per germline, CDR1 SGHAT and CDR2 FQNNGV. CDR3 length: 14 amino acids. Trimming cost V 0 bases and J 4 bases, with 9 bases left between them. The CDR3 DNA sequence: TGTGCCAGCAGCTTAGAGGGGCTGGGCACTGAAGCTTTCTTT. Its translation is CASSLEGLGTEAFF. The full variable domain, in which reference TRBV11-2 and TRBJ1-1 provide the parts outside the CDR3, is EAGVAQSPRYKIIEKRQSVAFWCNPISGHATLYWYQQILGQGPKLLIQFQNNGVVDDSQLPKDRFSAERLKGVDSTLKIQPAKLEDSAVYLCASSLEGLGTEAFFGQGTRLTVV.

The chain couples TRBV18 to TRBJ1-2; D gene unclear. Germline assignment: CDR1 KGHSH and CDR2 LQKENI. Trimming removed 1 base from V and 1 base from J, with 4 bases in between. CDR3 length: 13 amino acids. The CDR3 region has the DNA TGTGCCAGCTCACCACTGTATAACTATGGCTACACCTTC. This codes for CASSPLYNYGYTF.

The chain is built from TRBV7-9 and TRBJ1-1, with TRBD1 as a possible D gene (6 bases). This CDR3 contains 13 residues. CDR1 and CDR2 (germline): SEHNR, FQNEAQ (reference sequence). Trimming took 5 bases from V and 4 from J, leaving 11 bases between them. CDR3 in DNA: TGTGCCAGCAGCCCTCGAGGGGGCACTGAAGCTTTCTTT. It yields the protein CASSPRGGTEAFF.

The J gene is TRBJ1-2, the V gene TRBV10-2; 7 positions match TRBD1. The CDR3 spans 13 residues. Per germline, CDR1 WSHSY and CDR2 SAAADI. With V trimmed by 3 bases and J by 4 bases, 2 bases remained unmatched. This CDR3 reads CASSDAGGYGYTF. The CDR3 bases are TGCGCCAGCAGTGACGCAGGGGGCTATGGCTACACCTTC.

Points on this clone: The same CDR3 can be traced to other DNA sequences in this sample. This chain links TRBV5-1 with TRBJ2-3, with TRBD2 identical over 10 bases. V lost 2 bases and J lost 6; bases outside the gene matches: 9. Per the germline V gene, CDR1 is SGHRS and CDR2 is YFSETQ. The length of the CDR3 is 16 residues. CDR3 sequence: CASSFGSAGGLDTQYF. The CDR3 DNA follows: TGCGCCAGCAGCTTTGGATCAGCGGGAGGGTTGGATACGCAGTATTTT.

V and J are TRBV5-4 and TRBJ2-5; 10 bases are a match to TRBD2. J gave up 2 bases and V 4 bases, and 8 bases lay outside the gene matches. This CDR3 comprises 16 residues. The germline V gene has CDR1 SGHNT and CDR2 YYREEE (reference sequence). The CDR3 loop reads CASSPGTSAPQETQYF. The DNA for the CDR3 is TGTGCCAGCAGCCCGGGGACTAGCGCGCCACAAGAGACCCAGTACTTC.

The gene calls are TRBV4-2 and TRBJ1-5; tentatively, D is TRBD1 (5 bases). V was cut by 0 bases and J by 7 bases, with 13 bases left in between. Germline CDR1 reads LGHNA; CDR2 reads YNFKEQ. This CDR3 comprises 15 residues. The CDR3 loop reads CASSQDPGLGQPQHF. CDR3 coding DNA: TGTGCCAGCAGCCAAGATCCAGGGCTAGGGCAGCCCCAGCATTTT.

This chain joins TRBV5-1 and TRBJ2-2; D unclear. Per germline, CDR1 SGHRS and CDR2 YFSETQ. The length of the CDR3 is 13 residues. V dropped 0 bases and J dropped 8 bases, with 8 bases sitting between them. The CDR3 DNA follows: TGCGCCAGCAGCTTGGTTCTGAGTGGGGAGCTGTTTTTT. Its protein product is CASSLVLSGELFF.

The chain couples TRBV12-2 to TRBJ1-3; the table's D gene call, TRBD1, was not cross checked with the DNA. TRBV12-2 is described as a pseudogene. The CDR3 extends over 15 amino acids. The CDR3 region has the DNA TGTGCAAGTCGCTTAGCCAGGGCTCCCGGAAACACCATATATTTT. It codes for CASRLARAPGNTIYF.

The chain joins TRBV27 to TRBJ2-1; 14 bases match TRBD2. This CDR3 is built from 20 residues. Looked up from germline, CDR1 is MNHEY and CDR2 is SMNVEV (reference sequence). With 5 bases clipped from V and 0 bases from J, the junction kept 12 bases outside the gene matches. The CDR3 DNA follows: TGTGCCAGCAGTAAGCTGACTAGCGGGAGGGCCAGGAGCTCCTACAATGAGCAGTTCTTC. Translating it yields CASSKLTSGRARSSYNEQFF.

This chain connects TRBV5-6 to TRBJ1-2; D not certain. The CDR3 has 14 amino acids. The germline V gene encodes CDR1 SGHDT and CDR2 YYEEEE. V was cut by 5 bases and J by 7 bases, with 18 bases left in between. CDR3 amino acids: CASRPGEGWSGYTF. The CDR3 nucleotides are TGTGCCAGCAGACCTGGGGAGGGATGGAGTGGCTACACCTTC.

The chain links TRBV6-1 to TRBJ2-1, with TRBD1 as a possible D gene (5 bases). V dropped 3 bases and J dropped 7 bases, with 13 bases sitting between them. The CDR3 runs 14 residues. Germline lookup yields CDR1 MNHNS and CDR2 SASEGT. The CDR3 DNA reads TGTGCCAGCAGTGACCCTGGGGCTAGGAATGAGCAGTTCTTC. Translation: CASSDPGARNEQFF.

The genes are TRBV28 and TRBJ2-7, with 11 bases aligning to TRBD1. The CDR3 loop spans 15 amino acids. The germline CDR1 and CDR2 sequences are MDHEN and SYDVKM. V lost 6 bases, J lost 7 bases, and 11 bases stayed unmatched. The CDR3 here is CASSHGQGASKEQYV. The CDR3 bases are TGTGCCAGCAGCCACGGACAGGGGGCATCGAAAGAGCAGTACGTC.

The gene calls are TRBV18 and TRBJ1-3; tentatively, D is TRBD1 (6 bases). The CDR3 contains 13 residues. Germline-derived CDR1 and CDR2 are KGHSH and LQKENI. V dropped 6 bases and J dropped 0 bases, with 6 bases sitting between them. CDR3 nucleotide sequence: TGTGCCAGCTCGACAGGCTCTGGAAACACCATATATTTT. Translating gives CASSTGSGNTIYF.

This clone has a handful of counts. The sample carries other DNA sequences with the same CDR3. The chain combines TRBV29-1 with TRBJ1-1, with 8 bases fitting TRBD1. V gave up 6 bases and J gave up 1 base; unmatched junction bases: 1. The CDR3 runs 12 residues. Looked up from germline, CDR1 is SQVTM and CDR2 is ANQGSEA. CDR3 DNA sequence: TGCAGCGTCGGGACAGGGAACACTGAAGCTTTCTTT. Translated: CSVGTGNTEAFF.

J is TRBJ2-3 and V is TRBV7-3, with a tentative D call TRBD1 (5 bases). The CDR3 is 16 amino acids. Germline loops: CDR1 SGHTA, CDR2 FQGTGA. The germline V and J ends were trimmed by 2 bases and 1 base, with 13 bases remaining between them. The CDR3 here is CASSLSALTGTDTQYF. Written as DNA, the CDR3 is TGTGCCAGCAGCTTATCCGCCCTGACAGGCACAGATACGCAGTATTTT.

This clone was seen a single time. This rearrangement joins TRBV13 to TRBJ2-3, with 13 bases lining up with TRBD2. Germline V gene sequence: CDR1 PRHDT, CDR2 FYEKMQ (reference sequence). This CDR3 has 19 amino acids. The ends lost 6 bases at V and 5 bases at J; junction bases unmatched: 17. CDR3 nucleotide sequence: TGTGCCAGCAGTCAAACGGGACTAGCGGGAAGGGGGAGGGAAGATACGCAGTATTTT. Residues: CASSQTGLAGRGREDTQYF.

J is TRBJ2-1 and V is TRBV9; the match to TRBD1 covers 10 bases. The germline V gene has CDR1 SGDLS and CDR2 YYNGEE. Germline trimming cut 0 bases from V and 4 bases from J; bases unmatched to any gene: 10. CDR3 length: 18 amino acids. CDR3 protein: CASSVATWGQGSYNEQFF. The CDR3 DNA follows: TGTGCCAGCAGCGTAGCTACGTGGGGACAGGGGTCGTACAATGAGCAGTTCTTC.

The chain joins TRBV6-2 or TRBV6-3 to TRBJ2-7, with 8 bases lining up with TRBD2. Losses at the gene ends were 2 bases for V and 2 bases for J; bases not matched to a gene: 11. The CDR3 consists of 17 residues. The V gene's germline CDR1 is MNHEY and CDR2 SVGEGT. CDR3 nucleotide sequence: TGTGCCAGCAGTTACCTCGGGAGGGCCGCGGGAGCCTACGAGCAGTACTTC. It yields the protein CASSYLGRAAGAYEQYF.

The chain combines TRBV7-2 with TRBJ1-4; D perhaps matches TRBD1 (5 bases). V gave up 4 bases and J gave up 4 bases, with 13 bases separating them. The CDR3 covers 15 residues. Looked up from germline, CDR1 is SGHTA and CDR2 is FQGNSA. DNA for the CDR3: TGTGCCAGCAGCTCACAAACAGGTGGTAATGAAAAACTGTTTTTT. Translated, it gives CASSSQTGGNEKLFF.

V gene TRBV18 combines with J gene TRBJ2-5, with no clear D. The V end was cut by 3 bases, the J end by 1 base, with 3 bases between. CDR3 size: 12 residues. Germline V gene sequence: CDR1 KGHSH, CDR2 LQKENI. The CDR3 spells CASSPLQETQYF. CDR3 nucleotides: TGTGCCAGCTCACCCCTCCAAGAGACCCAGTACTTC. Full variable domain (outside the CDR3, taken from reference TRBV18 and TRBJ2-5): NAGVMQNPRHLVRRRGQEARLRCSPMKGHSHVYWYRQLPEEGLKFMVYLQKENIIDESGMPKERFSAEFPKEGPSILRIQQVVRGDSAAYFCASSPLQETQYFGPGTRLLVL.

About this clone itself: Other DNA variants within this sample encode the same CDR3. The V and J genes are TRBV10-3 and TRBJ2-7; 7 bases map to TRBD1. V lost 11 bases to trimming and J lost 6 bases; unmatched junction nucleotides: 16. CDR3 size: 14 residues. Germline V gene sequence: CDR1 ENHRY, CDR2 SYGVKD. The CDR3 DNA reads as TGTGCCGCATGGCTGGGACAGAGTGGGTTCGAGCAGTACTTC. Translation: CAAWLGQSGFEQYF.

Concerning this clone itself: The junction does not match germline at one end; this may be a read error. The chain uses TRBV7-2 and TRBJ1-5; 7 bases match TRBD1. The germline CDR1 and CDR2 sequences are SGHTA and FQGNSA. The CDR3 runs 15 residues. CDR3 protein: CVSSRGGTENQPQHF. Written as DNA, the CDR3 is TGTGTCAGCAGCCGGGGTGGGACAGAGAATCAGCCCCAGCATTTT.